This passage covers 3 T cell receptor beta chains from one sample sequenced in a study of CD8 T cells in Susac syndrome (dated by TCRdb to about 2019). Libraries were built with the immunoSEQ multiplex PCR assay. RNA was extracted using the RNeasy kit, and roughly 0.5 to 1 ug of the RNA was reverse transcribed with random hexamers. The public reads were reanalyzed by TCRdb: fastp trimming at Q25, MiXCR alignment, in-frame beta chains only. Merged by CDR3 protein, the rows form single entries marked with the most common genes and DNA. The sample data list roughly 120,000 distinct CDR3 sequences, and less than 95% of these were observed just once. Clones ranked in the top ten supply around 0.12% of the sample. The sequencing input was CD4+ T cells from PBMCs. Receptors originate from a human donor with multiple sclerosis.

This chain joins TRBV3-1 and TRBJ1-3; no firm D call. V gave up 1 base and J gave up 0 bases, with 4 bases separating them. This CDR3 is built from 14 residues. In germline, CDR1 is LGHDT, CDR2 YNNKEL (reference sequence). CDR3 in DNA: TGTGCCAGCAGCCAAGGCACCTCTGGAAACACCATATATTTT. Encoded protein: CASSQGTSGNTIYF.

The rearrangement joins TRBV7-9 to TRBJ1-1; weak D call: TRBD1 (5 bases). The CDR3 has 13 residues. The germline V gene encodes CDR1 SEHNR and CDR2 FQNEAQ (reference sequence). Deletions cut 7 bases from V and 5 bases from J, with 14 bases between. The DNA for the CDR3 is TGTGCCAGCACCTTGGGGGGAGAGACTGAAGCTTTCTTT. Amino acids: CASTLGGETEAFF.

This chain links TRBV3-1 with TRBJ2-5; the D is unclear. The CDR3 is 14 residues long. Germline-derived CDR1 and CDR2 are LGHDT and YNNKEL (reference sequence). Trimming removed 1 base at V and 1 base at J, with 7 bases between. CDR3 DNA sequence: TGTGCCAGCAGCCAAGTCGCTCGCCAAGAGACCCAGTACTTC. Residues: CASSQVARQETQYF.